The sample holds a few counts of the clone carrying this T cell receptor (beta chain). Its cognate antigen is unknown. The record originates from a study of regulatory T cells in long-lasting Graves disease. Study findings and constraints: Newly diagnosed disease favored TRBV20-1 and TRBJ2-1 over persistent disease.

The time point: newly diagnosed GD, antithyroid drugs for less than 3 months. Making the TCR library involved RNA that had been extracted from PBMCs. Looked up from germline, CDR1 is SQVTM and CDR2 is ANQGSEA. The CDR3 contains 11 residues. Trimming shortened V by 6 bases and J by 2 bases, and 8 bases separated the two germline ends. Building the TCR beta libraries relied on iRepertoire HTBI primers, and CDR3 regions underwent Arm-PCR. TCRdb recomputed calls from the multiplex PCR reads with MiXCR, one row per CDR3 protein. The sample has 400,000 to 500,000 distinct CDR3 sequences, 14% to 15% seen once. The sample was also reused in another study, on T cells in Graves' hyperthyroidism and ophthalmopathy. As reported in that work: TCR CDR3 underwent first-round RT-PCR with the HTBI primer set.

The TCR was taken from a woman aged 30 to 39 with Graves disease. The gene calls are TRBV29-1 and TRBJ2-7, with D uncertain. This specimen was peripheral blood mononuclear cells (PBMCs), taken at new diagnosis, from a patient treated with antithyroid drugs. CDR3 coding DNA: TGCAGCGTCCGTACTACCTACGAGCAGTACTTC. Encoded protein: CSVRTTYEQYF.